This section outlines one T cell receptor (beta chain) sequence together with its context. These data belong to a study of cytomegalovirus exposure and HLA in healthy donors. Study details: Early on, a data release was issued that held roughly 86 million unique TCRs from HLA-typed donors.

Germline values: CDR1 MNHEY, CDR2 SVGAGI. V lost 6 bases, J lost 4 bases, and 8 bases stayed unmatched. The CDR3 covers 14 residues. A multiplex PCR was run with 60 Vbeta primers and 13 Jbeta primers. Generated by immunoSEQ multiplex PCR, the TCRdb table keeps only in-frame clones and is missing some. The table has about 180,000 clones, around 80% seen once. The chain carries TRBV6-5 and TRBJ1-2; TRBD1 aligns across 7 bases. This receptor was obtained from a woman in her thirties in good health and CMV-seronegative. The sequenced material came from PBMCs. In DNA, the CDR3 is TGTGCCAGCAGGATAGGGACAGAGGCCTATGGCTACACCTTC. Amino acid sequence: CASRIGTEAYGYTF.